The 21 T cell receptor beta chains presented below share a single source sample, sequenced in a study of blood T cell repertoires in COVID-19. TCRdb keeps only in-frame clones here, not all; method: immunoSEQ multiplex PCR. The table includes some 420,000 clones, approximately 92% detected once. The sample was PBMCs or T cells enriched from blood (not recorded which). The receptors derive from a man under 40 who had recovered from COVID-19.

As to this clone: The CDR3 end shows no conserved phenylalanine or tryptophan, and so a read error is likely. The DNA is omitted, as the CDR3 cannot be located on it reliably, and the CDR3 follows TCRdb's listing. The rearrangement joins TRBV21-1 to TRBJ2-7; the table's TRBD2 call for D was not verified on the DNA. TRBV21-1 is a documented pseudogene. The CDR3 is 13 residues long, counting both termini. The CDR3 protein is CASSKAAKRLCLD.

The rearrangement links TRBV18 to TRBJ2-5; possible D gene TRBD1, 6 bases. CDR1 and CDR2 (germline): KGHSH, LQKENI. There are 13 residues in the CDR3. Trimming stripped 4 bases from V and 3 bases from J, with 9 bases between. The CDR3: CASSLGQKETQYF. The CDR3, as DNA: TGTGCCAGCTCACTAGGACAGAAAGAGACCCAGTACTTC.

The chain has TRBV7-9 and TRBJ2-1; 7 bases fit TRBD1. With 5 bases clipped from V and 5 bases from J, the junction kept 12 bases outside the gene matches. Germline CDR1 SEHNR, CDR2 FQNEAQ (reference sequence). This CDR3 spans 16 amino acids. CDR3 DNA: TGTGCCAGCAGCCCGAATGAGGGGGCTCGTCACAATGAGCAGTTCTTC. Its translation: CASSPNEGARHNEQFF.

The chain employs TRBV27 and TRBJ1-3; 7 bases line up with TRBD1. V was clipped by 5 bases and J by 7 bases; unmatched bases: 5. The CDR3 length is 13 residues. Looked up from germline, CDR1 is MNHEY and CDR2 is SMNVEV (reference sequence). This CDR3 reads CASSASTGNTIYF. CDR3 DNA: TGTGCCAGCAGTGCCTCGACAGGGAACACCATATATTTT.

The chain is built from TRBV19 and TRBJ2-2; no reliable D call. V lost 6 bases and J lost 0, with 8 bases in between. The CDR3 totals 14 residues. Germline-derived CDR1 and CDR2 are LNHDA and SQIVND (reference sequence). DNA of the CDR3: TGTGCCAGTAGCGCTACCCCGAACACCGGGGAGCTGTTTTTT. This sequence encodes CASSATPNTGELFF. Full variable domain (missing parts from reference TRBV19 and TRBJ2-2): DGGITQSPKYLFRKEGQNVTLSCEQNLNHDAMYWYRQDPGQGLRLIYYSQIVNDFQKGDIAEGYSVSREKKESFPLTVTSAQKNPTAFYLCASSATPNTGELFFGEGSRLTVL.

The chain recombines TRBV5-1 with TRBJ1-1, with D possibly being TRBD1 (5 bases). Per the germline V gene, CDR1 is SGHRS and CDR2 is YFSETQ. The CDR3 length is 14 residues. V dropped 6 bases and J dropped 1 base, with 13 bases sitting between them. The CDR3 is CASTWQGSNTEAFF. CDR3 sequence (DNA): TGCGCCAGCACTTGGCAGGGTTCGAACACTGAAGCTTTCTTT.

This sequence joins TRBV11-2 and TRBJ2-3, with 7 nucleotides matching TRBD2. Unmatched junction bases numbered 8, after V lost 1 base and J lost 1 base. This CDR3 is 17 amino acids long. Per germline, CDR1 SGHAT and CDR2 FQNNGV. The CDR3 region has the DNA TGTGCCAGCAGCTTAGTCTCTCCGGGAGGCGGCACAGATACGCAGTATTTT. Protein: CASSLVSPGGGTDTQYF.

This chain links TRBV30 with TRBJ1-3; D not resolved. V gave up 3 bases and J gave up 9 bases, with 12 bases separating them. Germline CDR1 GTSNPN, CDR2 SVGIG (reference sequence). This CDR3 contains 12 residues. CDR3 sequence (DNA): TGTGCCTGGAGCATTCAGGCTCCCACCATATATTTT. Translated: CAWSIQAPTIYF.

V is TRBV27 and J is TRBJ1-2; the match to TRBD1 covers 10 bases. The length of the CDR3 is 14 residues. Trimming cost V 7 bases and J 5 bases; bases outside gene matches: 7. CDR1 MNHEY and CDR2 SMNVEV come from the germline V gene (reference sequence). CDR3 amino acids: CASKGTGAGYGYTF. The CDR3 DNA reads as TGTGCCAGCAAGGGGACAGGGGCGGGATATGGCTACACCTTC.

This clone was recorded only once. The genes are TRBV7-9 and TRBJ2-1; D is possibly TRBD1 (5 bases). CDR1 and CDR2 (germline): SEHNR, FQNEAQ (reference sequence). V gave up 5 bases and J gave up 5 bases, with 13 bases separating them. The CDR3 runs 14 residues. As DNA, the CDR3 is TGTGCCAGCAGCAACCCCGACAGCCACAATGAGCAGTTCTTC. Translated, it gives CASSNPDSHNEQFF.

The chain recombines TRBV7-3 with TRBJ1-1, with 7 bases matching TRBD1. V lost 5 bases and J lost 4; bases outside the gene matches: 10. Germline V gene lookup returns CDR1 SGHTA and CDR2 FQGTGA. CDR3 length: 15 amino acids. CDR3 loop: CASSPKGGSTTEAFF. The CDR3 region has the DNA TGTGCCAGCAGCCCCAAAGGGGGCAGTACCACTGAAGCTTTCTTT.

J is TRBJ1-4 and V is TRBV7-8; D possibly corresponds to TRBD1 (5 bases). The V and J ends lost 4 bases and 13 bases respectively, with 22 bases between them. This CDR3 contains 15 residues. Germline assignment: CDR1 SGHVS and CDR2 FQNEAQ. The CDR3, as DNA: TGTGCCAGCAGCTCCCAAGACAGCGGGGTCCTTTTACTGTTTTTT. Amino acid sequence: CASSSQDSGVLLLFF. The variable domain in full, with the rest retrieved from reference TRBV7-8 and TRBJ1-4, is GAGVSQSPRYKVAKRGQDVALRCDPISGHVSLFWYQQALGQGPEFLTYFQNEAQLDKSGLPSDRFFAERPEGSVSTLKIQRTQQEDSAVYLCASSSQDSGVLLLFFGSGTQLSVL.

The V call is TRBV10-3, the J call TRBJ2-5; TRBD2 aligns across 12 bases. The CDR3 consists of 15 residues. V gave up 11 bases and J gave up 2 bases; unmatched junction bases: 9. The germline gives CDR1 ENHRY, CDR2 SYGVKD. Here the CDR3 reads CAVARTSGAQETQYF. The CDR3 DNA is TGTGCCGTCGCAAGGACTAGCGGGGCACAAGAGACCCAGTACTTC.

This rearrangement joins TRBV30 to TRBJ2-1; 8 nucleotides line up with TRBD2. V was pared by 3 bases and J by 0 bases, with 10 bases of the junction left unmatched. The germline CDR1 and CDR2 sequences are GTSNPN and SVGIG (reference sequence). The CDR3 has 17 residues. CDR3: CAWRGRSGSASYNEQFF. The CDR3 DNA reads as TGTGCCTGGAGAGGTAGGAGCGGGAGCGCCTCCTACAATGAGCAGTTCTTC. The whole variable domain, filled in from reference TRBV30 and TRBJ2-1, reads SQTIHQWPATLVQPVGSPLSLECTVEGTSNPNLYWYRQAAGRGLQLLFYSVGIGQISSEVPQNLSASRPQDRQFILSSKKLLLSDSGFYLCAWRGRSGSASYNEQFFGPGTRLTVL.

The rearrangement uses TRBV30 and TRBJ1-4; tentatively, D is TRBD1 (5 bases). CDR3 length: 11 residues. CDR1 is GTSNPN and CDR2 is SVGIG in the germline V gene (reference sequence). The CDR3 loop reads CARGTNEKLFF. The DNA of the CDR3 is TGTGCTAGGGGTACTAATGAAAAACTGTTTTTT. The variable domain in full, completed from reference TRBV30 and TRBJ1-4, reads SQTIHQWPATLVQPVGSPLSLECTVEGTSNPNLYWYRQAAGRGLQLLFYSVGIGQISSEVPQNLSASRPQDRQFILSSKKLLLSDSGFYLCARGTNEKLFFGSGTQLSVL.

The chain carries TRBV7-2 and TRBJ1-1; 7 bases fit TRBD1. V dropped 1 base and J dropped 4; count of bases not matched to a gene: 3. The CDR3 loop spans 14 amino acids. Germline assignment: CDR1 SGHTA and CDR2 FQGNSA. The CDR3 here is CASSLGDRVTEAFF. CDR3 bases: TGTGCCAGCAGCTTAGGCGACAGGGTCACTGAAGCTTTCTTT.

CDR3 region: CASSRETGGNEQFF. DNA of the CDR3: TGTGCCAGCAGCCGCGAGACAGGGGGAAATGAGCAGTTCTTC. V gene TRBV25-1 combines with J gene TRBJ2-1; 9 nucleotides match TRBD1. Unmatched junction bases numbered 7, after V lost 6 bases and J lost 7 bases. The germline gives CDR1 MGHDK, CDR2 SYGVNS. The CDR3 loop spans 14 amino acids.

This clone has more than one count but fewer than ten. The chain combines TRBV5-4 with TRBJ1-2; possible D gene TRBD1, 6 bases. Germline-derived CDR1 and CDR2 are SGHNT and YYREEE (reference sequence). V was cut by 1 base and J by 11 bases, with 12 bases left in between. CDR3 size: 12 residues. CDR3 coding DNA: TGTGCCAGCAGCTTGACCGGACAGTTTTACACCTTC. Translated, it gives CASSLTGQFYTF.

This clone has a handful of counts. CDR3 coding DNA: TGTGCCAGCAGCTCAGACAGGGGGCCCACCGGGGAGCTGTTTTTT. It yields the protein CASSSDRGPTGELFF. J is TRBJ2-2 and V is TRBV7-3; 10 nucleotides agree with TRBD1. After removal of 4 bases from V and 4 bases from J, the junction contained 3 bases not matched to a gene. This CDR3 contains 15 residues. Germline V gives CDR1 SGHTA, CDR2 FQGTGA.

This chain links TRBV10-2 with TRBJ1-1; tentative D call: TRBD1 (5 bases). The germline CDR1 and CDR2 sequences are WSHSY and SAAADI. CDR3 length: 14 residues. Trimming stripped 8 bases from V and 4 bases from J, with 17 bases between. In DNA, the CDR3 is TGCGCCAGCGGGTCGGACATGACCGGCACTGAAGCTTTCTTT. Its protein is CASGSDMTGTEAFF.

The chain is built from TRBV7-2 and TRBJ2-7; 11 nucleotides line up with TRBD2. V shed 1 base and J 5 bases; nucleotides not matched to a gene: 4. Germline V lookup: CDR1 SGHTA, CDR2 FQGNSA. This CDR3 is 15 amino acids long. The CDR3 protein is CASSLGSTSGNEQYF. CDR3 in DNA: TGTGCCAGCAGCTTAGGTTCGACTAGCGGGAACGAGCAGTACTTC. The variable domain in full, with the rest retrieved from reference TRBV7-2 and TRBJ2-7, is GAGVSQSPSNKVTEKGKDVELRCDPISGHTALYWYRQSLGQGLEFLIYFQGNSAPDKSGLPSDRFSAERTGGSVSTLTIQRTQQEDSAVYLCASSLGSTSGNEQYFGPGTRLTVT.